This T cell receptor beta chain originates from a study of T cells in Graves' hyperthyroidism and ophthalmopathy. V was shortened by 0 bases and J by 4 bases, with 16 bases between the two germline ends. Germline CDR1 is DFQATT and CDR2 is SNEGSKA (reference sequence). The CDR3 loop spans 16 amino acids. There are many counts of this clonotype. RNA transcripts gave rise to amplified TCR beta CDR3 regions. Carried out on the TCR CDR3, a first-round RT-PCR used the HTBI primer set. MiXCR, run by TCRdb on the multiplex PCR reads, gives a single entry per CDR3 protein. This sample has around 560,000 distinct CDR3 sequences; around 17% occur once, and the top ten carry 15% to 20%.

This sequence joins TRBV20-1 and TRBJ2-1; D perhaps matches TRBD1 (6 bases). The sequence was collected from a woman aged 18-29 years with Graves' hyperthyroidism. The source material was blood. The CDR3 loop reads CSARDPSGQSYNEQFF. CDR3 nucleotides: TGCAGTGCTAGAGATCCTTCAGGACAGAGTTACAATGAGCAGTTCTTC.